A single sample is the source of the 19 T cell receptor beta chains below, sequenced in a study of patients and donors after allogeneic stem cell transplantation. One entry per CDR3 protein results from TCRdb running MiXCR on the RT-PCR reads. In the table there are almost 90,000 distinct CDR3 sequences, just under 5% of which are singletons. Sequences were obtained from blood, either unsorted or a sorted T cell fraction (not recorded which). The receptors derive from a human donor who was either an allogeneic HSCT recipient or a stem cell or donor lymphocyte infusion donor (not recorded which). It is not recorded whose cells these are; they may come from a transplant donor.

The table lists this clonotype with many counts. CDR3 sequence: CASSQVLRGEQYF. Here the CDR3 DNA reads TGCGCCAGCAGCCAAGTGCTCCGTGGAGAGCAGTACTTC. V and J are TRBV4-1 and TRBJ2-7; the D is unclear. CDR3 length: 13 amino acids. Germline V gene lookup returns CDR1 MGHRA and CDR2 YSYEKL. Trimming left V 1 base short and J 7 bases short, with 11 bases between.

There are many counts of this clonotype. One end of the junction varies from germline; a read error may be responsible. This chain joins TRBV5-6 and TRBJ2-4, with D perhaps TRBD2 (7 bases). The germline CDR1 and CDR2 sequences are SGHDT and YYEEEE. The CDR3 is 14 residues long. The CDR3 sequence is CAEGRGVAKNIQYF. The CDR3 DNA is TGCGCAGAGGGGAGGGGGGTTGCCAAAAACATTCAGTACTTC.

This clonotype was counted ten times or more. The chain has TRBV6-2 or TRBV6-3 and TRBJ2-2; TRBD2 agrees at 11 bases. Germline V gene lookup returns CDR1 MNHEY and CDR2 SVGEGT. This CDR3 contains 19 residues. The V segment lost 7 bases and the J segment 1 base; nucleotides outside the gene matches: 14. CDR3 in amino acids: CASTHIGLAGGLNTGELFF. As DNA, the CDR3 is TGTGCCAGCACCCATATCGGGCTAGCGGGAGGTTTGAACACCGGGGAGCTGTTTTTT.

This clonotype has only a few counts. CDR3 nucleotide sequence: TGCAGTGCCGAGGGGACAGGGACCCGCGAGCAGTACTTC. Its protein product is CSAEGTGTREQYF. The chain uses TRBV20-1 and TRBJ2-7, with 9 bases identical to TRBD1. Germline CDR1 and CDR2: DFQATT and SNEGSKA (reference sequence). V was clipped by 6 bases and J by 6 bases; unmatched bases: 9. The CDR3 is made up of 13 amino acids.

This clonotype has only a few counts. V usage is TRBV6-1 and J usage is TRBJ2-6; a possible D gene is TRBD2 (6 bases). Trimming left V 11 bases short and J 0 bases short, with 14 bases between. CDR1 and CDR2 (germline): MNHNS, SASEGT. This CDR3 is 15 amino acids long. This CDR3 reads CAARDGFSGANVLTF. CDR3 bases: TGTGCCGCGCGGGATGGGTTCTCTGGGGCCAACGTCCTGACTTTC.

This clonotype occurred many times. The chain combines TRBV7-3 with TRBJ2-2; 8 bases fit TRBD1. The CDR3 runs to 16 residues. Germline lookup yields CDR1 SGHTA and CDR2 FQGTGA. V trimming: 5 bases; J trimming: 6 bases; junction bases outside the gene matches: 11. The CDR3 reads CASSLQGARLPGELFF. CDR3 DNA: TGTGCCAGCAGCCTTCAGGGGGCTAGACTCCCCGGGGAGCTGTTTTTT.

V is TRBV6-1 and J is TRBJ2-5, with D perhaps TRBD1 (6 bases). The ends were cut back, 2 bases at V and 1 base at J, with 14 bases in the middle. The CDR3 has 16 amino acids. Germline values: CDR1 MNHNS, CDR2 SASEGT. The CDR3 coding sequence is TGTGCCAGCAGTGAACCCTACCCGACAGGCCAAGAGACCCAGTACTTC. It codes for CASSEPYPTGQETQYF.

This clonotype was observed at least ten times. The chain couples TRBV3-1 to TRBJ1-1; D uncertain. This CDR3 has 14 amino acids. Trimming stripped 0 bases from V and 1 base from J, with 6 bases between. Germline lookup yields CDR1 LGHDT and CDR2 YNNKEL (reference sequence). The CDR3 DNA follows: TGTGCCAGCAGCCAAGAAGCAGAGAACACTGAAGCTTTCTTT. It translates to CASSQEAENTEAFF.

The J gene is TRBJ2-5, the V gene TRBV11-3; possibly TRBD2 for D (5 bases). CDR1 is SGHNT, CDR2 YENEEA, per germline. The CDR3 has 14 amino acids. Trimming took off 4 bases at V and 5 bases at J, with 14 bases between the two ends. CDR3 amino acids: CASSSTGIRETQYF. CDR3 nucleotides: TGTGCCAGCAGCTCCACGGGGATCCGGGAGACCCAGTACTTC.

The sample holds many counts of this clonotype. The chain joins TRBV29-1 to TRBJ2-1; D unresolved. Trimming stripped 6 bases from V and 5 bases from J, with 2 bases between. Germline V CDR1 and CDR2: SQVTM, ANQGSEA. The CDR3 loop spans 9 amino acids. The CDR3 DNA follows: TGCAGCGTCAACAATGAGCAGTTCTTC. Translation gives CSVNNEQFF.

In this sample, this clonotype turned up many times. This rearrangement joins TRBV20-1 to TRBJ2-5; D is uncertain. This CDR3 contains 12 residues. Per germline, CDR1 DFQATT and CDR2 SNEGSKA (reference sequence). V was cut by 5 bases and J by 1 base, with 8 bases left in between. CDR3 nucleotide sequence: TGCAGTGCTGACGGGCGCCAAGAGACCCAGTACTTC. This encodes CSADGRQETQYF.

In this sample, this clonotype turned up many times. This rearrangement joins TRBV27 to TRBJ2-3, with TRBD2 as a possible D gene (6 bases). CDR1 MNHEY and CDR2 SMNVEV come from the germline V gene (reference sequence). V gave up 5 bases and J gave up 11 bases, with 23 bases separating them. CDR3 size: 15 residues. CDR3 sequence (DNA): TGTGCCAGCAGTATTAGCGGAAGCACAGATACGCAGCAGTATTTT. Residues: CASSISGSTDTQQYF.

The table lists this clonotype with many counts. CDR3 sequence (DNA): TGTGCCAGCAGTTGGGACGGACCCACAGATACGCAGTATTTT. Translation: CASSWDGPTDTQYF. This chain uses TRBV2 with TRBJ2-3, with D possibly called TRBD1 or TRBD2 (5 bases each). Per the germline V gene, CDR1 is SNHLY and CDR2 is FYNNEI. Trimming left V 5 bases short and J 2 bases short, with 11 bases between. This CDR3 is 14 amino acids long. The variable domain in full, with the rest retrieved from reference TRBV2 and TRBJ2-3, is EPEVTQTPSHQVTQMGQEVILRCVPISNHLYFYWYRQILGQKVEFLVSFYNNEISEKSEIFDDQFSVERPDGSNFTLKIRSTKLEDSAMYFCASSWDGPTDTQYFGPGTRLTVL.

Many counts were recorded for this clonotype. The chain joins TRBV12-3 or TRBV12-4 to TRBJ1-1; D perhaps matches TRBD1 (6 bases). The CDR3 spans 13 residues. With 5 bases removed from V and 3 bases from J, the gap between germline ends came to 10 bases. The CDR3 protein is CASSPRQDTEAFF. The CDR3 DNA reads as TGTGCCAGCAGTCCCCGACAGGACACTGAAGCTTTCTTT.

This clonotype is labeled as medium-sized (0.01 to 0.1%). CDR3 amino acids: CSARDGSGQGNKLFF. CDR3 sequence (DNA): TGCAGTGCTAGAGATGGATCGGGACAGGGAAATAAACTGTTTTTT. The chain combines TRBV20-1 with TRBJ1-4, with 9 bases fitting TRBD1. V lost 0 bases, J lost 11 bases, and 10 bases stayed unmatched. The CDR3 is 15 amino acids. Germline CDR1 DFQATT, CDR2 SNEGSKA (reference sequence).

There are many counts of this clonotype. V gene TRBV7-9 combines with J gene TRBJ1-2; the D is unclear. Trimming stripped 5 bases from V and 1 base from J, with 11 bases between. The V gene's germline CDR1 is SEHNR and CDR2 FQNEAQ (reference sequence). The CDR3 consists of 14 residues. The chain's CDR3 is CASSPLRINYGYTF. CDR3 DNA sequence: TGTGCCAGCAGCCCACTGAGGATTAACTATGGCTACACCTTC.

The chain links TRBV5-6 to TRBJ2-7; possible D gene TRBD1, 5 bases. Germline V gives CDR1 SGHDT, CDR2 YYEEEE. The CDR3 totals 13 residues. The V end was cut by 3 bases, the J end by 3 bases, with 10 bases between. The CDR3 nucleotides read TGTGCCAGCAGCTCTTTAGACAGCTACGAGCAGTACTTC. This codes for CASSSLDSYEQYF. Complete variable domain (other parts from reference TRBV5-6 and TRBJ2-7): DAGVTQSPTHLIKTRGQQVTLRCSPKSGHDTVSWYQQALGQGPQFIFQYYEEEERQRGNFPDRFSGHQFPNYSSELNVNALLLGDSALYLCASSSLDSYEQYFGPGTRLTVT.

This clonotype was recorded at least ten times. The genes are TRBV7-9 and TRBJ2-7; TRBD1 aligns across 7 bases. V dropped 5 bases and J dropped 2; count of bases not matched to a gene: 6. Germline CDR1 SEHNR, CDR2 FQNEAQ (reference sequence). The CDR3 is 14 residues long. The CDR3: CASSPGTATYEQYF. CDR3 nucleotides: TGTGCCAGCAGCCCCGGGACAGCGACCTACGAGCAGTACTTC.

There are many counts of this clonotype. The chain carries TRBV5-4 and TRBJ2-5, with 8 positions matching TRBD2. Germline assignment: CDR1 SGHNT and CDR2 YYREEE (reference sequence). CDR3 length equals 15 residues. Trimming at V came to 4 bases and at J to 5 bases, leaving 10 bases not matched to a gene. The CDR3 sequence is CASSRTTGGGETQYF. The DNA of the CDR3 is TGTGCCAGCAGCAGGACGACGGGGGGGGGTGAGACCCAGTACTTC.